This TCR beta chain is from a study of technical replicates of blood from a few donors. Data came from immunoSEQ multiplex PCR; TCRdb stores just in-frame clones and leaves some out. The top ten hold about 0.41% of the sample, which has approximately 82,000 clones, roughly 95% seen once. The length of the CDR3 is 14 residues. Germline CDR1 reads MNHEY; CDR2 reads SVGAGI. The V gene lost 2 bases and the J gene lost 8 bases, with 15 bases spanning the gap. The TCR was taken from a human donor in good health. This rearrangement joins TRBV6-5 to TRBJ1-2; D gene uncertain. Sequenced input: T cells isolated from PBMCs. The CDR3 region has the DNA TGTGCCAGCAGTTACCCCGAGGGTAAGGGCGGCTACACCTTC. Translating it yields CASSYPEGKGGYTF.